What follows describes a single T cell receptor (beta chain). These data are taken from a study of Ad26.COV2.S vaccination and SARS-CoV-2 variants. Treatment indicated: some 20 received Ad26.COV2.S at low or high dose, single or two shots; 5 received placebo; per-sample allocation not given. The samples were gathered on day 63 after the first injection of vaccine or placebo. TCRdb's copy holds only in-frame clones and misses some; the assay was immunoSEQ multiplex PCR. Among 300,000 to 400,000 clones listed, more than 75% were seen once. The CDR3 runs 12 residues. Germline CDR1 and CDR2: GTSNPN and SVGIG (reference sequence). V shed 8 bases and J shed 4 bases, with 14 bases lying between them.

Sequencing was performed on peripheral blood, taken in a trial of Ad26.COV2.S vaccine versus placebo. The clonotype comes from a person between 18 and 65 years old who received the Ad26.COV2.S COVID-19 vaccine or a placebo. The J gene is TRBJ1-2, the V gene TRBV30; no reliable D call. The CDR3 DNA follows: TGTGCCACGGAGAGGCCTGCCTATGGCTACACCTTC. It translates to CATERPAYGYTF.